A selection of T cell receptor beta chains follows, all from one sample in a study of siplizumab effects on memory and regulatory T cells. Libraries were prepared by immunoSEQ multiplex PCR; TCRdb keeps only in-frame clonotypes and omits some of them. The sample holds fewer than 100,000 clones; nearly 95% are singletons and the top ten take around 0.31%. The sample was non-Treg CD4+ T cells sorted from blood. Every receptor here comes from a human donor in good health. Both conserved end residues are part of each CDR3. The D gene is left open where the match is weak. Only some rows state a clone size, as once, few, many or a class for expanded clones.

v_call: TRBV6-5
d_call: .
clone_size: .
j_call: TRBJ2-5
cdr3_nt: TGTGCCAGCACACTTGGTAGAGGGAGAGGAGAGACCCAGTACTTC
cdr3_aa: CASTLGRGRGETQYF

v_call: TRBV5-1
d_call: .
clone_size: .
j_call: TRBJ2-5
cdr3_nt: TGCGCCAGCAGCTTGCAAGGTCCTCCGGTCGGCGAGACCCAGTACTTC
cdr3_aa: CASSLQGPPVGETQYF

v_call: TRBV7-3
d_call: .
clone_size: .
j_call: TRBJ2-3
cdr3_nt: TGTGCCAGCAGCCTTGGACCACACCGGTCAGATACGCAGTATTTT
cdr3_aa: CASSLGPHRSDTQYF

v_call: TRBV14
d_call: .
clone_size: .
j_call: TRBJ1-1
cdr3_nt: TGTGCCAGCAGCCCTTCAGGGGCTGAAGCTTTCTTT
cdr3_aa: CASSPSGAEAFF

v_call: TRBV7-3
d_call: .
clone_size: .
j_call: TRBJ2-6
cdr3_nt: TGTGCCAGCAGCTCGGTTGGTGGGGCCAACGTCCTGACTTTC
cdr3_aa: CASSSVGGANVLTF

v_call: TRBV11-2
d_call: .
clone_size: .
j_call: TRBJ1-6
cdr3_nt: TGTGCCAGCAGCTTAAACATCCCAGGGAGCTCCTATAATTCACCCCTCCACTTT
cdr3_aa: CASSLNIPGSSYNSPLHF

v_call: TRBV5-1
d_call: .
clone_size: .
j_call: TRBJ1-6
cdr3_nt: TGCGCCAGCAGCTTTCCCGGAGATAATTCACCCCTCCACTTT
cdr3_aa: CASSFPGDNSPLHF

v_call: TRBV6-1
d_call: TRBD2
clone_size: once
j_call: TRBJ2-1
cdr3_nt: TGTGCCAGCAGTGACCTAGCGGGGGGGCACAATGAGCAGTTCTTC
cdr3_aa: CASSDLAGGHNEQFF

v_call: TRBV19
d_call: .
clone_size: once
j_call: TRBJ2-5
cdr3_nt: TGTGCCAGTAGTAGGGCAGAAGAAGAGACCCAGTACTTC
cdr3_aa: CASSRAEEETQYF

v_call: TRBV30
d_call: .
clone_size: .
j_call: TRBJ2-2
cdr3_nt: TGTGCCTGGACGGGGCTCTTGAACACCGGGGAGCTGTTTTTT
cdr3_aa: CAWTGLLNTGELFF

v_call: TRBV5-5
d_call: .
clone_size: .
j_call: TRBJ1-2
cdr3_nt: TGTGCCAGCAGCTTGTCGGGGGCGCTTTCCTATGGCTACACCTTC
cdr3_aa: CASSLSGALSYGYTF

v_call: TRBV10-2
d_call: TRBD2
clone_size: .
j_call: TRBJ2-4
cdr3_nt: TGCGCCAGCAGTGAGGGGGGAGGGAACATTCAGTACTTC
cdr3_aa: CASSEGGGNIQYF

v_call: TRBV10-3
d_call: TRBD1
clone_size: .
j_call: TRBJ2-5
cdr3_nt: TGTGCCATCAGTAAAGGACAGGGTCAAGAGACCCAGTACTTC
cdr3_aa: CAISKGQGQETQYF

v_call: TRBV30
d_call: TRBD1
clone_size: .
j_call: TRBJ2-7
cdr3_nt: TGTGCCACGGGACAGGGGGACTACGAGCAGTACTTC
cdr3_aa: CATGQGDYEQYF

v_call: TRBV27
d_call: TRBD2
clone_size: .
j_call: TRBJ2-7
cdr3_nt: TGTGCCAGCAGTTTGACACCGGTACTAGCGGGAGGCTCCTACGAGCAGTACTTC
cdr3_aa: CASSLTPVLAGGSYEQYF

v_call: TRBV5-8
d_call: .
clone_size: .
j_call: TRBJ2-3
cdr3_nt: TGTGCCAGCAGCTTGGGGCGCACGAGGAGCACAGATACGCAGTATTTT
cdr3_aa: CASSLGRTRSTDTQYF

v_call: TRBV9
d_call: .
clone_size: .
j_call: TRBJ2-5
cdr3_nt: TGTGCCAGCAGCGTAGGACAGGGAGGAGAGACCCAGTACTTC
cdr3_aa: CASSVGQGGETQYF

v_call: TRBV11-2
d_call: .
clone_size: once
j_call: TRBJ1-2
cdr3_nt: TGTGCCAGCAGCTTATCGAGTGGAGGGCCCTATGGCTACACCTTC
cdr3_aa: CASSLSSGGPYGYTF

v_call: TRBV11-2
d_call: .
clone_size: .
j_call: TRBJ2-7
cdr3_nt: TGTGCCAGCAGCTTAGCTGACAGTGACGAGCAGTACTTC
cdr3_aa: CASSLADSDEQYF

v_call: TRBV7-3
d_call: TRBD2
clone_size: .
j_call: TRBJ2-5
cdr3_nt: TGTGCCAGCAGCTTGGGGGGACTAGCGATAGAGACCCAGTACTTC
cdr3_aa: CASSLGGLAIETQYF

v_call: TRBV4-3
d_call: .
clone_size: .
j_call: TRBJ1-1
cdr3_nt: TGCGCCAGCAGCCAAGAGGAGGAAGCTTTCTTT
cdr3_aa: CASSQEEEAFF

v_call: TRBV4-1
d_call: TRBD2
clone_size: .
j_call: TRBJ2-3
cdr3_nt: TGCGCCAGCAGCCCTAGACTAGCGGGAATGAGCACAGATACGCAGTATTTT
cdr3_aa: CASSPRLAGMSTDTQYF

v_call: TRBV2
d_call: TRBD2
clone_size: .
j_call: TRBJ2-5
cdr3_nt: TGTGCCAGCAGTGAACGGGGGGTAGGGGAGACCCAGTACTTC
cdr3_aa: CASSERGVGETQYF

v_call: TRBV5-6
d_call: .
clone_size: .
j_call: TRBJ2-5
cdr3_nt: TGTGCCAGCAGCTTGCTGCAGGGACAAGAGACCCAGTACTTC
cdr3_aa: CASSLLQGQETQYF

v_call: TRBV27
d_call: .
clone_size: .
j_call: TRBJ2-2
cdr3_nt: TGTGCCAGCAGCCAACGAGGGAGAACGAACACCGGGGAGCTGTTTTTT
cdr3_aa: CASSQRGRTNTGELFF

v_call: TRBV7-8
d_call: .
clone_size: .
j_call: TRBJ1-1
cdr3_nt: TGTGCCAGCAGCTCGGGACACCCGAACACTGAAGCTTTCTTT
cdr3_aa: CASSSGHPNTEAFF

v_call: TRBV4-2
d_call: .
clone_size: .
j_call: TRBJ2-5
cdr3_nt: TGTGCCAGCAGCCAAGGGGGGGTCCCGCAAGAGACCCAGTACTTC
cdr3_aa: CASSQGGVPQETQYF

v_call: TRBV18
d_call: TRBD2
clone_size: .
j_call: TRBJ2-2
cdr3_nt: TGTGCCAGCTCACCCCCCCAGGGCGGGGGGAACACCGGGGAGCTGTTTTTT
cdr3_aa: CASSPPQGGGNTGELFF

v_call: TRBV19
d_call: TRBD1
clone_size: .
j_call: TRBJ2-1
cdr3_nt: TGTGCCAGTAGTATCCGGACAGGTCCCTACAATGAGCAGTTCTTC
cdr3_aa: CASSIRTGPYNEQFF

v_call: TRBV7-9
d_call: .
clone_size: .
j_call: TRBJ2-1
cdr3_nt: TGTGCCAGCAGCTGGGGGGCGCCATCCTACAATGAGCAGTTCTTC
cdr3_aa: CASSWGAPSYNEQFF

v_call: TRBV19
d_call: .
clone_size: .
j_call: TRBJ2-3
cdr3_nt: TGTGCCAGTAGTAAATCAGACCAGAACACAGATACGCAGTATTTT
cdr3_aa: CASSKSDQNTDTQYF

v_call: TRBV18
d_call: .
clone_size: .
j_call: TRBJ2-6
cdr3_nt: TGTGCCAGCTCCCCCGGAGGGGGGATGGGCTCTGGGGCCAACGTCCTGACTTTC
cdr3_aa: CASSPGGGMGSGANVLTF

v_call: TRBV2
d_call: .
clone_size: .
j_call: TRBJ2-7
cdr3_nt: TGTGCCAGCAGTGTCTCCGGCCATCCCTACGAGCAGTACTTC
cdr3_aa: CASSVSGHPYEQYF

v_call: TRBV5-4
d_call: TRBD2
clone_size: .
j_call: TRBJ2-3
cdr3_nt: TGTGCCAGCAGACCAGGACTAGGTACTAGCACAGATACGCAGTATTTT
cdr3_aa: CASRPGLGTSTDTQYF

v_call: TRBV7-2
d_call: .
clone_size: .
j_call: TRBJ2-3
cdr3_nt: TGTGCCAGCAGCTCTCTTCCGGGATTGGGGACGGGTGGCACAGATACGCAGTATTTT
cdr3_aa: CASSSLPGLGTGGTDTQYF

v_call: TRBV7-2
d_call: TRBD1
clone_size: .
j_call: TRBJ2-6
cdr3_nt: TGTGCCAGCAGCTCGTACAGGGGTGGGGCCAACGTCCTGACTTTC
cdr3_aa: CASSSYRGGANVLTF

v_call: TRBV6-5
d_call: TRBD1
clone_size: once
j_call: TRBJ1-2
cdr3_nt: TGTGCCAGCAGCACAGGGGGTATTGGCTACACCTTC
cdr3_aa: CASSTGGIGYTF

v_call: TRBV4-1
d_call: .
clone_size: .
j_call: TRBJ1-2
cdr3_nt: TGCGCCAGCAGCCAAAGGTCTGCAGGGGCGTTCTATGGCTACACCTTC
cdr3_aa: CASSQRSAGAFYGYTF

v_call: TRBV29-1
d_call: .
clone_size: .
j_call: TRBJ1-2
cdr3_nt: TGCAGCGTCGACAGCTATGGCTACACCTTC
cdr3_aa: CSVDSYGYTF

v_call: TRBV27
d_call: .
clone_size: .
j_call: TRBJ2-2
cdr3_nt: TGTGCCAGCAGTTCCCACTTAGGGGGGGAGCTGTTTTTT
cdr3_aa: CASSSHLGGELFF

v_call: TRBV29-1
d_call: TRBD1
clone_size: .
j_call: TRBJ1-1
cdr3_nt: TGCAGCGTTGTTGACAGGGGGGGACCTGGGGCTGAAGCTTTCTTT
cdr3_aa: CSVVDRGGPGAEAFF

v_call: TRBV5-4
d_call: .
clone_size: .
j_call: TRBJ1-1
cdr3_nt: TGTGCCAGCAGCTTGCCCGGGAACACTGAAGCTTTCTTT
cdr3_aa: CASSLPGNTEAFF

v_call: TRBV5-4
d_call: .
clone_size: .
j_call: TRBJ2-7
cdr3_nt: TGTGCCAGCAGCTACTCCCCGACAGCTTCCTACGAGCAGTACTTC
cdr3_aa: CASSYSPTASYEQYF

v_call: TRBV5-1
d_call: .
clone_size: .
j_call: TRBJ1-2
cdr3_nt: TGCGCCAGCAGCTTGGATACGGGGGGCTATGGCTACACCTTC
cdr3_aa: CASSLDTGGYGYTF

v_call: TRBV19
d_call: TRBD2
clone_size: .
j_call: TRBJ2-1
cdr3_nt: TGTGCCAGTAGTCTACACTCTAGCGGGAGCGGCTCCTACAATGAGCAGTTCTTC
cdr3_aa: CASSLHSSGSGSYNEQFF

v_call: TRBV7-7
d_call: TRBD2
clone_size: once
j_call: TRBJ2-5
cdr3_nt: TGTGCTAGCAGCTTAGGTCGGGGGGGCGAGACCCAGTACTTC
cdr3_aa: CASSLGRGGETQYF

v_call: TRBV6-5
d_call: .
clone_size: .
j_call: TRBJ2-5
cdr3_nt: TGTGCCAGCAGTGCGGGGTCGCAAGAGACCCAGTACTTC
cdr3_aa: CASSAGSQETQYF

v_call: TRBV6-1
d_call: TRBD1
clone_size: .
j_call: TRBJ2-7
cdr3_nt: TGTGCCAGCTCCGGGACAGGGCTGTACGAGCAGTACTTC
cdr3_aa: CASSGTGLYEQYF

v_call: TRBV11-2
d_call: TRBD2
clone_size: .
j_call: TRBJ2-1
cdr3_nt: TGTGCCAGCAGCTTAGTGGTAGCGGGGGGCTCCTACAATGAGCAGTTCTTC
cdr3_aa: CASSLVVAGGSYNEQFF

v_call: TRBV7-9
d_call: .
clone_size: .
j_call: TRBJ1-6
cdr3_nt: TGTGCCAGCAGCCCGATAACAGGCTCGGATAATTCACCCCTCCACTTT
cdr3_aa: CASSPITGSDNSPLHF

v_call: TRBV6-5
d_call: .
clone_size: .
j_call: TRBJ1-3
cdr3_nt: TGTGCCACCGCGATAGATGGGTCTGGAAACACCATATATTTT
cdr3_aa: CATAIDGSGNTIYF

v_call: TRBV9
d_call: .
clone_size: .
j_call: TRBJ2-1
cdr3_nt: TGTGCCAGCAGCGTAGCGGATGCCTACAATGAGCAGTTCTTC
cdr3_aa: CASSVADAYNEQFF

v_call: TRBV27
d_call: .
clone_size: .
j_call: TRBJ1-2
cdr3_nt: TGTGCCAGCACTATCGGGACTGACTATGGCTACACCTTC
cdr3_aa: CASTIGTDYGYTF

v_call: TRBV11-2
d_call: TRBD1
clone_size: once
j_call: TRBJ2-3
cdr3_nt: TGTGCCAGCAGTTGGGGACAGGCCAGCACAGATACGCAGTATTTT
cdr3_aa: CASSWGQASTDTQYF

v_call: TRBV7-7
d_call: .
clone_size: .
j_call: TRBJ2-5
cdr3_nt: TGTGCTAGCAGCTCGGACAGCCAAGAGACCCAGTACTTC
cdr3_aa: CASSSDSQETQYF